These 28 T cell receptor beta chains were all obtained from the same sample, sequenced in a study of shared clonotypes between healthy human individuals. Method: immunoSEQ multiplex PCR; TCRdb's copy keeps in-frame clones and lacks some. The data show about 1.5 million clones, about 98% seen once. Material for sequencing was naive CD4+ T cells sorted from blood. Subset of the sample: CD45RA+ positively selected. These receptors were obtained from a man aged 25-40 years in good health.

The V and J genes are TRBV4-1 and TRBJ2-7; 8 bases align to TRBD2. Germline trimming cut 4 bases from V and 5 bases from J; bases unmatched to any gene: 10. The CDR3 totals 15 residues. The germline V gene has CDR1 MGHRA and CDR2 YSYEKL. CDR3 amino acids: CASSLQEAGVDEQYF. Written as DNA, the CDR3 is TGCGCCAGCAGCCTCCAGGAAGCGGGAGTTGACGAGCAGTACTTC.

The chain carries TRBV7-8 and TRBJ2-1; tentative D call: TRBD2 (6 bases). There are 12 residues in the CDR3. Germline assignment: CDR1 SGHVS and CDR2 FQNEAQ. Trimming removed 8 bases from V and 9 bases from J, with 14 bases in between. CDR3 sequence (DNA): TGTGCCAGCCGGACGGGAGATCTTGAGCAGTTCTTC. It yields the protein CASRTGDLEQFF.

The chain recombines TRBV28 with TRBJ2-7; no firm D call. This CDR3 is 15 amino acids long. V lost 6 bases and J 2 bases, leaving 17 bases between the germline ends. Germline values: CDR1 MDHEN, CDR2 SYDVKM. Here the CDR3 reads CASRPSTPRTYEQYF. CDR3 DNA sequence: TGTGCCAGCAGACCTTCGACTCCGCGTACCTACGAGCAGTACTTC. Drawing the rest from reference TRBV28 and TRBJ2-7, the complete variable domain is DVKVTQSSRYLVKRTGEKVFLECVQDMDHENMFWYRQDPGLGLRLIYFSYDVKMKEKGDIPEGYSVSREKKERFSLILESASTNQTSMYLCASRPSTPRTYEQYFGPGTRLTVT.

The V and J genes are TRBV5-6 and TRBJ1-1, with D uncertain. The CDR3 spans 15 residues. The germline CDR1 and CDR2 sequences are SGHDT and YYEEEE. Trimming pared 1 base from V and 5 bases from J, leaving 15 bases between. The CDR3 nucleotides are TGTGCCAGCAGCTTGAGACAATCTCGTGGGACTGAAGCTTTCTTT. It specifies CASSLRQSRGTEAFF.

V usage is TRBV27 and J usage is TRBJ2-7; D possibly corresponds to TRBD1 (6 bases). V shed 6 bases and J shed 2 bases, with 11 bases lying between them. This CDR3 is 13 amino acids long. Germline CDR1 MNHEY, CDR2 SMNVEV (reference sequence). Here the CDR3 DNA reads TGTGCCAGCAGCCCTGACAGGACCTACGAGCAGTACTTC. Its translation is CASSPDRTYEQYF.

The rearrangement uses TRBV7-3 and TRBJ2-6; TRBD1 is a possible D gene (5 bases). The CDR3 length is 14 residues. Deletions cut 5 bases from V and 3 bases from J, with 8 bases between. Germline CDR1 and CDR2: SGHTA and FQGTGA. This CDR3 is CASSGALGANVLTF. Written as DNA, the CDR3 is TGTGCCAGCAGCGGGGCTCTTGGGGCCAACGTCCTGACTTTC.

Worth noting for this clone: Other DNA sequences of this sample code for an identical CDR3. The V call is TRBV29-1, the J call TRBJ2-1; D gene unclear. Trimming pared 4 bases from V and 6 bases from J, leaving 7 bases between. There are 11 residues in the CDR3. Germline V lookup: CDR1 SQVTM, CDR2 ANQGSEA. The chain's CDR3 is CSVVLGNEQFF. CDR3 coding DNA: TGCAGCGTTGTGTTGGGCAATGAGCAGTTCTTC.

The gene calls are TRBV7-2 and TRBJ2-1, with D possibly being TRBD2 (7 bases). In germline, CDR1 is SGHTA, CDR2 FQGNSA. V was shortened by 2 bases and J by 7 bases, with 12 bases between the two germline ends. The CDR3 has 14 amino acids. The CDR3 DNA follows: TGTGCCAGCAGCTTACGGGGGGCGGGTAATGAGCAGTTCTTC. Its protein product is CASSLRGAGNEQFF.

The chain links TRBV27 to TRBJ2-7, with D perhaps given as TRBD1 or TRBD2 (6 bases each). CDR1 is MNHEY and CDR2 is SMNVEV in the germline V gene (reference sequence). The V gene lost 7 bases and the J gene lost 7 bases, with 20 bases spanning the gap. This CDR3 contains 14 residues. The CDR3 coding sequence is TGTGCCAGCACTACAGGGACCCTTCGGGGGGAGCAGTACTTC. Translating it yields CASTTGTLRGEQYF.

This chain connects TRBV7-8 to TRBJ1-1; 8 nucleotides align to TRBD1. With V trimmed by 4 bases and J by 4 bases, 14 bases remained unmatched. The CDR3 has 17 amino acids. Germline values: CDR1 SGHVS, CDR2 FQNEAQ. The CDR3 region is CASSYFLGGQGGTEAFF. DNA of the CDR3: TGTGCCAGCAGCTACTTTCTGGGAGGACAGGGCGGCACTGAAGCTTTCTTT.

This chain uses TRBV25-1 with TRBJ2-7; TRBD2 agrees at 7 bases. V shed 1 base, J shed 4 bases, and the junction held 7 bases outside the gene matches. This CDR3 spans 15 amino acids. CDR1 and CDR2 (germline): MGHDK, SYGVNS. The CDR3 spells CASSESGRERYEQYF. Here the CDR3 DNA reads TGTGCCAGCAGTGAATCTGGGCGGGAGCGTTACGAGCAGTACTTC.

The chain employs TRBV29-1 and TRBJ2-3; D gene ambiguous. Germline assignment: CDR1 SQVTM and CDR2 ANQGSEA. The CDR3 contains 14 residues. Trimming pared 6 bases from V and 5 bases from J, leaving 18 bases between. The CDR3 sequence is CSVAYSLIGDTQYF. CDR3 nucleotide sequence: TGCAGCGTCGCGTATTCCCTCATCGGAGATACGCAGTATTTT.

The chain joins TRBV27 to TRBJ1-1; 9 nucleotides line up with TRBD1. J lost 5 bases, V lost 5 bases, and 9 bases had no gene match. The CDR3 extends over 15 amino acids. Per germline, CDR1 MNHEY and CDR2 SMNVEV (reference sequence). DNA for the CDR3: TGTGCCAGCAGTCGCCGGGACAGGGCGGAGACTGAAGCTTTCTTT. It translates to CASSRRDRAETEAFF.

This chain links TRBV4-1 with TRBJ2-4; TRBD2 matches at 11 bases. The CDR3 loop spans 16 amino acids. Trimming took 1 base from V and 7 from J; bases not matched to a gene: 6. Germline V gene sequence: CDR1 MGHRA, CDR2 YSYEKL. CDR3 sequence reads: CASSQVLAGGLNIQYF. CDR3 in DNA: TGCGCCAGCAGCCAAGTGCTAGCGGGAGGCCTGAACATTCAGTACTTC.

This clone was detected once. This sample also contains other DNA sequences that code for the same CDR3. The rearrangement joins TRBV18 to TRBJ2-7; D not resolved. Germline values: CDR1 KGHSH, CDR2 LQKENI. Deletions cut 6 bases from V and 4 bases from J, with 10 bases between. The CDR3 has 12 residues. The CDR3 DNA is TGTGCCAGCTCGCCCGCTGGATACGAGCAGTACTTC. Residues: CASSPAGYEQYF. Full variable domain (remainder filled in from reference TRBV18 and TRBJ2-7): NAGVMQNPRHLVRRRGQEARLRCSPMKGHSHVYWYRQLPEEGLKFMVYLQKENIIDESGMPKERFSAEFPKEGPSILRIQQVVRGDSAAYFCASSPAGYEQYFGPGTRLTVT.

The chain combines TRBV28 with TRBJ2-5, with D possibly TRBD1 on 6 matching bases. This CDR3 region has 13 residues. CDR1 is MDHEN and CDR2 is SYDVKM in the germline V gene. V was trimmed by 6 bases and J by 4 bases, leaving 12 bases between them. The CDR3 sequence is CASRKQGPETQYF. The DNA of the CDR3 is TGTGCCAGCAGGAAACAGGGTCCAGAGACCCAGTACTTC.

The chain is built from TRBV19 and TRBJ2-3; TRBD1 matches at 8 bases. The V gene's germline CDR1 is LNHDA and CDR2 SQIVND (reference sequence). V dropped 5 bases and J dropped 4; count of bases not matched to a gene: 8. The CDR3 extends over 15 amino acids. The CDR3 region is CASSPRTGLADTQYF. The CDR3 DNA sequence: TGTGCCAGTAGTCCCCGGACAGGGTTGGCAGATACGCAGTATTTT.

The chain links TRBV2 to TRBJ2-5, with 8 bases fitting TRBD2. V shed 4 bases and J 5 bases; nucleotides not matched to a gene: 9. CDR1 is SNHLY, CDR2 FYNNEI, per germline. The CDR3 runs to 15 residues. The CDR3 nucleotides are TGTGCCAGCAGTGGGGCCAGCGGGAGTGTTGAGACCCAGTACTTC. Its protein product is CASSGASGSVETQYF.

The CDR3 DNA reads as TGCGCCAGCAGCTTGGACCCAGGGACTGGAAACACCATATATTTT. Amino acids: CASSLDPGTGNTIYF. The chain links TRBV5-1 to TRBJ1-3; tentatively, D is TRBD1 (5 bases). Trimming shortened V by 0 bases and J by 2 bases, and 9 bases separated the two germline ends. Germline loops: CDR1 SGHRS, CDR2 YFSETQ. The CDR3 extends over 15 amino acids.

V and J are TRBV6-4 and TRBJ2-1; unclear D gene. Looked up from germline, CDR1 is MRHNA and CDR2 is SNTAGT. CDR3 length equals 13 residues. V lost 3 bases, J lost 2 bases, and 5 bases lay in between. CDR3 region: CASSETAYNEQFF. CDR3 DNA sequence: TGTGCCAGCAGTGAAACAGCCTACAATGAGCAGTTCTTC.

This clone was found once. Other nucleotide sequences in the sample specify the same CDR3. The gene calls are TRBV9 and TRBJ2-7, with 7 positions matching TRBD2. Germline V gene data show CDR1 as SGDLS and CDR2 as YYNGEE. This CDR3 spans 14 amino acids. The V and J ends lost 10 bases and 0 bases, in that order; junction bases with no gene match: 10. CDR3 coding DNA: TGTGCCTCCAGCGCGGGAGCGGACTCCTACGAGCAGTACTTC. Translation: CASSAGADSYEQYF.

The rearrangement links TRBV6-4 to TRBJ2-3, with a possible D match to TRBD2 (6 bases). V lost 4 bases, J lost 1 base, and 12 bases lay in between. The germline V gene encodes CDR1 MRHNA and CDR2 SNTAGT. The CDR3 is made up of 15 amino acids. The CDR3 protein is CASSVEGARTDTQYF. The CDR3 DNA follows: TGTGCCAGCAGTGTGGAGGGAGCCCGCACAGATACGCAGTATTTT.

The chain couples TRBV9 to TRBJ1-2; tentative D call: TRBD1 (6 bases). The CDR3 totals 14 residues. V dropped 4 bases and J dropped 3 bases, with 13 bases sitting between them. Germline V gives CDR1 SGDLS, CDR2 YYNGEE. The CDR3 DNA is TGTGCCAGCAGCAATCCGACAGGAGACTATGGCTACACCTTC. Its protein is CASSNPTGDYGYTF.

V is TRBV28 and J is TRBJ1-2; perhaps TRBD1 as D (5 bases). Germline V gene lookup returns CDR1 MDHEN and CDR2 SYDVKM. Trimming took 10 bases from V and 4 from J, leaving 16 bases between them. The CDR3 loop spans 13 amino acids. The CDR3 sequence: CAIRRSGIYGYTF. CDR3 coding DNA: TGTGCCATCCGGCGGTCAGGGATCTATGGCTACACCTTC.

This rearrangement joins TRBV7-6 to TRBJ2-1; possibly TRBD1 for D (6 bases). V was cut by 3 bases and J by 6 bases, with 30 bases left in between. The germline V gene encodes CDR1 SGHVS and CDR2 FNYEAQ. CDR3 length equals 20 residues. Here the CDR3 DNA reads TGTGCCAGCAGCTTGAAGGGGATCGACAGGACGGCAGTTTTGGCCAATGAGCAGTTCTTC. Encoded protein: CASSLKGIDRTAVLANEQFF.

The chain is built from TRBV19 and TRBJ2-2; D remains ambiguous. CDR3 size: 14 residues. The V and J ends lost 3 bases and 7 bases respectively, with 12 bases between them. Germline CDR1 LNHDA, CDR2 SQIVND (reference sequence). The CDR3 DNA reads TGTGCCAGTAGTATCTTATCGGTAGGCGGGGAGCTGTTTTTT. This codes for CASSILSVGGELFF.

Remarks on this clone: Other DNA sequences in the same sample also yield this CDR3. The rearrangement links TRBV5-1 to TRBJ1-1; 7 positions match TRBD1. Germline CDR1 is SGHRS and CDR2 is YFSETQ. The J segment lost 1 base and the V segment lost 4 bases, leaving 1 base of the junction unmatched. The CDR3 extends over 13 amino acids. CDR3 sequence: CASSRQGNTEAFF. In DNA, the CDR3 is TGCGCCAGCAGCCGACAGGGGAACACTGAAGCTTTCTTT.

As concerns this clone: Additional DNA sequences in this sample encode the identical CDR3. This chain connects TRBV18 to TRBJ1-3, with 8 bases that match TRBD1. The V and J ends lost 3 bases and 0 bases, in that order; junction bases with no gene match: 4. Looked up from germline, CDR1 is KGHSH and CDR2 is LQKENI. The CDR3 has 16 amino acids. CDR3 in DNA: TGTGCCAGCTCACCGGGGACAGGAAGCTCTGGAAACACCATATATTTT. This sequence encodes CASSPGTGSSGNTIYF.